The next 6 T cell receptor beta chains were all read from a single sample in a study of T cell clonality in common variable immunodeficiency. Produced via immunoSEQ multiplex PCR; TCRdb's table is partial and in-frame only. There are approximately 57,000 clones in the sample, none observed a single time. Sequenced: peripheral blood mononuclear cells. The receptors come from a person between 18 and 70 years old in good health.

This clone has at least ten counts. CDR3 DNA, as far as it was read: TGCAGTGCTACCCGACAGGGTGCCAAAAACATT. This translates into CSATRQGAKNI. The entire CDR3 protein is CSATRQGAKNIQYF. The V call is TRBV20-1, the J call TRBJ2-4; 7 bases fit TRBD1. Read sequence stops 3 residues before the CDR3 end, and the germline J gene provides the missing end. V was clipped by 4 bases and J by 1 base; unmatched bases: 4. The CDR3 covers 14 residues. CDR1 is DFQATT, CDR2 SNEGSKA, per germline (reference sequence).

This clone was detected ten times or more. Sequencing ends 3 residues short of the CDR3 end; the germline J gene provides the rest. The rearrangement uses TRBV7-9 and TRBJ1-2; weak D call: TRBD1 (6 bases). The CDR3 is made up of 15 amino acids. The germline V gene encodes CDR1 SEHNR and CDR2 FQNEAQ (reference sequence). The V and J ends lost 5 bases and 4 bases respectively, with 17 bases between them. Here the CDR3 reads CASSDSDRVFYGYTF. Partial CDR3 DNA: TGTGCCAGCAGCGATTCGGACAGAGTCTTCTATGGC. The whole variable domain, remainder taken from reference TRBV7-9 and TRBJ1-2, is DTGVSQNPRHKITKRGQNVTFRCDPISEHNRLYWYRQTLGQGPEFLTYFQNEAQLEKSRLLSDRFSAERPKGSFSTLEIQRTEQGDSAMYLCASSDSDRVFYGYTFGSGTRLTVV.

The sample holds a few counts of this clone. Coverage ceases 3 residues before the CDR3 finishes, and the germline J gene fills in the end. The rearrangement links TRBV6-1 to TRBJ1-5, with TRBD1 as a possible D gene (5 bases). CDR1 and CDR2 (germline): MNHNS, SASEGT. This CDR3 comprises 14 residues. The V end lost 4 bases, the J end lost 7 bases, and 14 bases lay between the germline ends. The sequenced part of the CDR3 DNA is TGTGCCAGCAGTGCTCAGGGATGGGGCCAGCCC. Protein product: CASSAQGWGQP. The entire CDR3 protein is CASSAQGWGQPQHF.

This clone was detected ten times or more. The missing CDR3 end, 3 residues past where the read stops, is filled in from the germline J gene. The V and J genes are TRBV10-3 and TRBJ2-5; 9 bases agree with TRBD1. The CDR3 runs 15 residues. The ends lost 4 bases at V and 6 bases at J; junction bases unmatched: 9. The germline CDR1 and CDR2 sequences are ENHRY and SYGVKD. CDR3 bases read: TGTGCCATCAGTGGGGGGACAGGGTTAAAGAAGACC. Residues: CAISGGTGLKKT. The whole CDR3 sequence reads CAISGGTGLKKTQYF.

In its sample, this clone was seen many times. The CDR3 extends 3 residues past the end of the read, so its final part is completed from the germline J gene. The rearrangement joins TRBV11-2 to TRBJ2-5, with 7 bases that match TRBD2. Unmatched junction bases numbered 4, after V lost 4 bases and J lost 5 bases. The CDR3 sequence is 13 residues long. Per germline, CDR1 SGHAT and CDR2 FQNNGV. CDR3 DNA, as far as it was read: TGTGCCAGCAGCTGGGGGGGTCGGGAGACC. Translation gives CASSWGGRET. In full, the CDR3 is CASSWGGRETQYF.

This clone was found many times. Germline and junction disagree at one end, which may indicate a read error. From the germline J gene comes the end of the CDR3, since the read stops 3 residues before it. V usage is TRBV7-2 and J usage is TRBJ2-2; the D gene is possibly TRBD2 (7 bases). Germline V gene lookup returns CDR1 SGHTA and CDR2 FQGNSA. CDR3 length: 15 amino acids. The sequenced part of the CDR3 DNA is TGTGCCAGCAGTTTAGGGGGGGTGATCACCGGGGAG. Translation: CASSLGGVITGE. The full CDR3 is CASSLGGVITGELFF.